Detailed here is one TCR beta chain. The data originate from a study of blood T cell repertoires in COVID-19. About the research overall: In each case, the material was cDNA or gDNA derived from T cells, B-cell-depleted T cells, or PBMCs.

In the original analysis: Estimates of nucleated cell counts were drawn from the amplification of reference gene primers. Here immunoSEQ multiplex PCR was the method, and the copy in TCRdb shows in-frame clones only, minus some. V and J calls and clone size come straight from that table; D and trimming were deduced from the DNA. The sample records 290,000 or so clones, about nine tenths being singletons. Germline CDR1 and CDR2: KGHDR and SFDVKD. The CDR3 is made up of 18 amino acids. Losses at the gene ends were 7 bases for V and 1 base for J; bases not matched to a gene: 17. This receptor was obtained from a man aged 18 to 30 with active or convalescent COVID-19. Sample: peripheral blood. The chain is built from TRBV24-1 and TRBJ2-7, with 8 bases that match TRBD1. This CDR3 is CATREPLQQGVGSYEQYF. DNA of the CDR3: TGTGCCACCAGAGAGCCACTTCAACAGGGGGTGGGTTCCTACGAGCAGTACTTC.